This TCR beta chain was identified in a study of blood T cells in healthy people across ages (dated by TCRdb to between 2014 and 2017). Concerning the study at large: In model experiments, roughly one uniquely barcoded TCR beta cDNA molecule per two T cells was captured by template switching. Age-related changes in TCR beta repertoire diversity were measured in the study by deep sequencing normalized with unique cDNA molecular identifiers. Donors of different ages were randomly distributed across sequencing lanes to avoid experimental bias. The donors were split into four age groups: young (average around 16 years), middle-aged (more than 35), aged (more than 60) and long-lived (roughly 88). For two donors (one aged 18 to 30 and one aged 80 or older), the study analyzed two additional independent replicas of 1 million unique cDNA reads from the same blood draw. General conclusions and limits of the study: Compared with the aged group, the long-lived group had more naive CD4+ T cells, fewer expanded clones and increased TCR diversity, suggesting age selection. Estimates of total diversity based on one million sequenced T cells were regarded as lower bounds and as underestimates. As age increased, observed TCR beta diversity per million T cells dropped in a roughly linear way, and a significant reduction was already evident by age 40. The percentage of naive T cells measured by flow cytometry correlated strongly with observed TCR beta diversity. Because the CMV infection status of the donors was unknown, age-related changes in expanded clonotypes may potentially have been confounded. Bulk unsorted PBMC profiling prevented conclusive comparison of naive and antigen-experienced compartments.

The germline V gene specifies SGHRS as CDR1 and YFSETQ as CDR2. CDR3 length: 14 amino acids, cysteine to phenylalanine. Only the CDR3 region is kept as DNA, spanning 42 bases read in frame from base 1. V trim: 3 bases; J trim: 3 bases; unmatched bases: 5. Library method: 5' RACE. The reads were generated on an Illumina HiSeq 2500. A second PCR of 7 to 11 cycles was run with a J-beta primer mix and a sample-barcoded 5' primer. A unique molecular identifier was introduced onto each TCR beta cDNA molecule by a template-switch 5' adaptor carrying 12 random nucleotides. Each sample yielded at least 3 million CDR3-containing paired-end reads. First-strand cDNA was synthesized from all RNA with the Mint cDNA synthesis kit, primed by a TRBC-specific oligonucleotide. All cDNA was treated with uracil-DNA glycosylase and then went through a first 18-cycle PCR with the universal primers M1SS and BC2_uni_R. From the authors' description of their analysis: For normalization, 1 million high-quality reads, each with a distinct molecular identifier, were randomly selected from each sample. Reads sharing molecular identifiers were discarded rather than binned into consensus sequences. MiTCR, with a Q25 quality threshold and the strictest error-elimination algorithm, was used for CDR3 identification, clonotype clustering and error correction. Lower-bound total TCR beta diversity was estimated with a nonparametric unseen species model using Euler transformation. TCRdb trimmed the raw reads at Q25, called clones with MiXCR and kept productive beta chains. Rows are unified per CDR3 protein, each entry keeping the most common DNA and genes. These V and J calls derive from TCRdb rather than the authors' analysis. This sample has fewer than 2,000,000 distinct CDR3 sequences in its table, and roughly 32% of those were observed once. In total, the top ten clones hold around 11% of the sample.

Systemically healthy Caucasian individuals from Russia, 39 in total and aged 6 to 90 years, were included as donors. Each donor gave ten milliliters of peripheral blood, collected into EDTA-treated Vacutainer tubes. PBMCs were isolated by Ficoll-Paque density-gradient centrifugation, with at least 6 million obtained per sample. Trizol reagent was used to extract total RNA from the PBMCs, yielding at least 6 micrograms per sample. The percentages of naive CD45RAhigh/CD27high T cells were determined by flow cytometry on a PBMC aliquot from every donor. This clonotype was observed many times. Its antigen has not been determined. Nothing much larger sits one base from this clone, and base qualities are not available.

Input material: blood. The chain uses TRBV5-1 and TRBJ2-5, with 7 central nucleotides matching TRBD1. This TCR came from a woman in her thirties in good health. The CDR3 protein: CASSSAGTEETQYF. Read as DNA, the sequence is TGCGCCAGCAGCTCTGCCGGGACAGAAGAGACCCAGTACTTC.